This entry features one T cell receptor (beta chain) sequence. The antigen remains unidentified. Sorted-subset replicate PCR reactions contained approximately 190 ng DNA, corresponding to some 28,000 T cell genomes. Measured with immunoSEQ multiplex PCR; TCRdb has only the in-frame clones, and not every one. The sample lists just over 2,000,000 clones; approximately 94% were seen once. The sample belongs to a study of shared clonotypes between healthy human individuals. On the study more broadly: Aged 18 to 49, the donors were a couple of women and a few men.

Naive-designated CD8 cells lacked CD45RO, were positively enriched for CCR7, and omitted terminally differentiated effector memory CD45RA+ cells. Study-wide findings and caveats: Sequencing depth was a factor that was expected to affect clonotype sharing among donors. What rarefaction showed was incomplete sorted-subset sequencing despite large depth.

The receptor comes from a young man in good health. The sequenced material came from naive CD8+ T cells sorted from blood.

DNA for the CDR3: TGTGCCAGAAGTACACAGGGTGGATTAGAGACCCAGTACTTC. Translated, it gives CARSTQGGLETQYF. The chain recombines TRBV7-5 with TRBJ2-5; the table's D call, TRBD1, was not checked against the DNA. TRBV7-5 is a known pseudogene. The CDR3 contains 14 residues.